Described below is a single TCR beta chain sequence and its context. The antigen remains undetermined. Germline CDR1 is KGHSH and CDR2 is LQKENI. The CDR3 consists of 15 residues. The V and J ends lost 3 bases and 0 bases respectively, with 9 bases between them. Sequenced by immunoSEQ multiplex PCR; TCRdb stores in-frame clones only, minus some. The sample lists 120,000 to 150,000 clones, 82% occurring once. The record originates from a study of T cell responses to AZD1222 COVID-19 vaccine. The study's findings and limits: Close to half of spike-specific TCRs reportedly recognize unmutated variant regions. White British people made up most donors, females outnumbered males, and clonal diversity was possibly underestimated. Across the whole spike, CD4 TCRs peaked at regions 160-218 and 743-854. When two AZD1222 doses had been given, Spike-specific TCR breadth and depth rose.

This sample comprised peripheral blood, obtained on day 0 of MenACWY control vaccination. The TCR comes from an adult in good health. The V and J genes are TRBV18 and TRBJ1-3, with D maybe TRBD1 (6 bases). The CDR3 region is CASSPGGNSGNTIYF. The CDR3 region has the DNA TGTGCCAGCTCACCCGGGGGCAACTCTGGAAACACCATATATTTT.